The T cell receptor (beta chain) under discussion was sequenced for a study of vaccination and CD4 T cells after COVID-19. Study details: Each individual in the study obtained two doses of BNT162b2 or mRNA-1273 vaccine.

Cultured CD4+ T cell DNA was sequenced using the Oncomine TCR Beta short-read assay. Extraction of genomic DNA was performed on cultured CD4+ T cells. TCRdb called the PCR reads again in MiXCR, with one record for every CDR3 protein. The sample lists 15,000 to 20,000 distinct CDR3 sequences; 60% to 70% were seen once. As regards this clonotype: Its antigen is unidentified.

Indicated treatment: approximately nine-day PBMC culture with coronavirus spike peptide pools or control peptides (ViraFEST assay). Researchers grew the cells for about 11 days and then pulled out CD4+ T cells by negative selection. Material for sequencing was CD4+ T cells from blood, cultured in vitro. The TCR originated in a human donor who had recovered from COVID-19.

In DNA, the CDR3 is TGTGCCAGCAGCTCGCCCGCCCTCTACGAGCAGTACTTC. Residues: CASSSPALYEQYF. The chain recombines TRBV7-6 with TRBJ2-7, with D hard to call. V shed 4 bases and J shed 3 bases, with 10 bases lying between them. CDR1 SGHVS and CDR2 FNYEAQ come from the germline V gene. The CDR3 loop spans 13 amino acids.